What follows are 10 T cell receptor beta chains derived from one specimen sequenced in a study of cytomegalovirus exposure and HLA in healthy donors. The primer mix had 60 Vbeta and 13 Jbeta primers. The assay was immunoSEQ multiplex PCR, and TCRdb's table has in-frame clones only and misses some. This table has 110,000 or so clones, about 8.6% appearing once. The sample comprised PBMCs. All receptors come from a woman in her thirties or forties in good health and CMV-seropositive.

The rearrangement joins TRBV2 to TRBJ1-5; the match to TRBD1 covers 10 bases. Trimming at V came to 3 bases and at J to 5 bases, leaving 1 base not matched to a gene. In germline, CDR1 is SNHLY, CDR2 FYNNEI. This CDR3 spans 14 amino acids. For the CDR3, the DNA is TGTGCCAGCAGTGAGGACAGGGGGTATCAGCCCCAGCATTTT. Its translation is CASSEDRGYQPQHF.

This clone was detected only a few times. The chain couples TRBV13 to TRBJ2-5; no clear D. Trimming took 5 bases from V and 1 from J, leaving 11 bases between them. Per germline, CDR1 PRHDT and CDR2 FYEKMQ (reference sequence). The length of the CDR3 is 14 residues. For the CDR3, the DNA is TGTGCCAGCAGCCCCCGAGGTCTCCAAGAGACCCAGTACTTC. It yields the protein CASSPRGLQETQYF.

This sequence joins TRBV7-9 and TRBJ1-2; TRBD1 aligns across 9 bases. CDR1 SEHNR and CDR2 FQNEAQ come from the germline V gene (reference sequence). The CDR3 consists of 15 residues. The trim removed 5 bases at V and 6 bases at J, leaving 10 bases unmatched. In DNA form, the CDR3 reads TGTGCCAGCAGCCCGCGCCTGACAGGGGGGCATGGCTACACCTTC. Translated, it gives CASSPRLTGGHGYTF.

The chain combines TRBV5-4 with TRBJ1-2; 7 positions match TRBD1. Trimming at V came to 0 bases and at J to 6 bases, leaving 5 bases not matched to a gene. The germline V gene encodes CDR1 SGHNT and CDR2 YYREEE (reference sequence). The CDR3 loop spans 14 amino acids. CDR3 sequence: CASSLAATGNGYTF. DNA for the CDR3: TGTGCCAGCAGCTTGGCGGCGACAGGGAATGGCTACACCTTC.

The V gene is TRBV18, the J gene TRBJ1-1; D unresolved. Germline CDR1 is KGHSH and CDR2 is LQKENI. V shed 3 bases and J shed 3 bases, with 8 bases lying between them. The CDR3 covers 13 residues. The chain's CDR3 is CASSPEQHTEAFF. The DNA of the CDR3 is TGTGCCAGCTCACCGGAACAGCACACTGAAGCTTTCTTT.

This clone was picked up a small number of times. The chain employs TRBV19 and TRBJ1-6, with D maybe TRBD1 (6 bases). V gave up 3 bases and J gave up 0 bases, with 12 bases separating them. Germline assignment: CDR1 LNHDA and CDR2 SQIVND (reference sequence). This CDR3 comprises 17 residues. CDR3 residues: CASSIRQGISYNSPLHF. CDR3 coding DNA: TGTGCCAGTAGTATCCGTCAGGGGATCTCCTATAATTCACCCCTCCACTTT.

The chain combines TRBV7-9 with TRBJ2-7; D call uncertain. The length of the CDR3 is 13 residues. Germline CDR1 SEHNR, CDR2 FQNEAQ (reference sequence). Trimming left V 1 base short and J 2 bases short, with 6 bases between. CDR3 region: CASSLGTPYEQYF. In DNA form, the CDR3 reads TGTGCCAGCAGCTTAGGTACACCCTACGAGCAGTACTTC.

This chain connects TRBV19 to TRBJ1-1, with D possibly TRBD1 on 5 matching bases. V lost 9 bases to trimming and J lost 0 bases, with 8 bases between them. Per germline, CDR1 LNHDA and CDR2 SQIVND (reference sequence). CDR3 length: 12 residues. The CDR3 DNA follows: TGTGCCAGCAGGGCCGTGAACACTGAAGCTTTCTTT. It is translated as CASRAVNTEAFF.

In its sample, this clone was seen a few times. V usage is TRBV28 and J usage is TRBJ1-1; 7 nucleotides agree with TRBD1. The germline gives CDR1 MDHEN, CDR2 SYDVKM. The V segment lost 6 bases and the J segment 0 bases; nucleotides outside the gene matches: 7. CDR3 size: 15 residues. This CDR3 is CASRPRQGMNTEAFF. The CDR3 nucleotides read TGTGCCAGCAGACCTAGACAGGGCATGAACACTGAAGCTTTCTTT.

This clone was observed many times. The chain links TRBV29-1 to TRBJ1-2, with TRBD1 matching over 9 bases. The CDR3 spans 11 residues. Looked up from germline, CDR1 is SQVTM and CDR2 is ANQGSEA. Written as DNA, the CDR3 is TGCAGGGTGGGACAGGGCTATGGCTACACCTTC. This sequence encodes CRVGQGYGYTF.